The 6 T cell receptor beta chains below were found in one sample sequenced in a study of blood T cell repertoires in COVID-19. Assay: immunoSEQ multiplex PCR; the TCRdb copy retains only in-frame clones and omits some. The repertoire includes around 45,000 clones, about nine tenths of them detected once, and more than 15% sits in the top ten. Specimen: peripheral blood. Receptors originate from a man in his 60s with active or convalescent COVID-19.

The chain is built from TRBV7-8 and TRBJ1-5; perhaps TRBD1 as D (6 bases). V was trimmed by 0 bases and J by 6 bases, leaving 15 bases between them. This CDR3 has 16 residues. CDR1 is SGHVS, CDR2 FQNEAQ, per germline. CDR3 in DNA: TGTGCCAGCAGCTTAGCGGGGGCAAGACAAATTCAGCCCCAGCATTTT. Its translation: CASSLAGARQIQPQHF.

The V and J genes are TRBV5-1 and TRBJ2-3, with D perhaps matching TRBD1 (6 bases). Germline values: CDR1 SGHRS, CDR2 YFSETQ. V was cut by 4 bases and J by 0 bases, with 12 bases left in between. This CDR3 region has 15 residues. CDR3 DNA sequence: TGCGCCAGCAGCCAGGGTGGGGGCAGCACAGATACGCAGTATTTT. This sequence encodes CASSQGGGSTDTQYF. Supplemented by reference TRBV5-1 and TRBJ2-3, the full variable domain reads KAGVTQTPRYLIKTRGQQVTLSCSPISGHRSVSWYQQTPGQGLQFLFEYFSETQRNKGNFPGRFSGRQFSNSRSEMNVSTLELGDSALYLCASSQGGGSTDTQYFGPGTRLTVL.

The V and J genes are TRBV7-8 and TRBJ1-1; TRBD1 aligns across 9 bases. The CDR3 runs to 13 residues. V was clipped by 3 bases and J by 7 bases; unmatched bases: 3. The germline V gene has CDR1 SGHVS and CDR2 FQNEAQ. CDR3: CASSFGTGIEAFF. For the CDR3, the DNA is TGTGCCAGCAGCTTTGGGACAGGGATTGAAGCTTTCTTT.

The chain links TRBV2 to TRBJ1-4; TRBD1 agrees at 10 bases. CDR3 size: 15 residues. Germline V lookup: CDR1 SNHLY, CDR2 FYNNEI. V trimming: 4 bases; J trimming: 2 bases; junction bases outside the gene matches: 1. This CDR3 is CASSGGQGTNEKLFF. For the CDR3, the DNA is TGTGCCAGCAGTGGGGGACAGGGGACTAATGAAAAACTGTTTTTT. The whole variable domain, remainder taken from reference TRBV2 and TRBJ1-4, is EPEVTQTPSHQVTQMGQEVILRCVPISNHLYFYWYRQILGQKVEFLVSFYNNEISEKSEIFDDQFSVERPDGSNFTLKIRSTKLEDSAMYFCASSGGQGTNEKLFFGSGTQLSVL.

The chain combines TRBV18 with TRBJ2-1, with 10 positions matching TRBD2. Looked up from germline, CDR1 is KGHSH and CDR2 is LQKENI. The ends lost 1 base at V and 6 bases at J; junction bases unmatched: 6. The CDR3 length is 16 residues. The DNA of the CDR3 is TGTGCCAGCTCACCACGGAGCGGGGGGGGTGTCAATGAGCAGTTCTTC. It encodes CASSPRSGGGVNEQFF.

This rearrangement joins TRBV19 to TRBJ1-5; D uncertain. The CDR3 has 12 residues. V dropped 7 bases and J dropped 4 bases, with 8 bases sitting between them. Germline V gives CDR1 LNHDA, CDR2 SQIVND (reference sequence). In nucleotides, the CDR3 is TGTGCCAGTACCGCGGGGAATCAGCCCCAGCATTTT. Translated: CASTAGNQPQHF.